Below are 25 T cell receptor beta chains sequenced from a single sample in a study of cytomegalovirus exposure and HLA in healthy donors. It was with 60 Vbeta and 13 Jbeta primers that the PCR ran. Some clones are missing from TCRdb's copy, which holds only in-frame ones; the method was immunoSEQ multiplex PCR. This sample has around 120,000 clones, with around 69% found just once. The sample consisted of PBMCs. The receptors come from a human donor in good health.

The J gene is TRBJ2-5, the V gene TRBV27, with D perhaps TRBD2 (7 bases). With 2 bases removed from V and 4 bases from J, the gap between germline ends came to 26 bases. The CDR3 spans 19 residues. Germline loops: CDR1 MNHEY, CDR2 SMNVEV (reference sequence). DNA of the CDR3: TGTGCCAGCAGTTTAACCAATGGGGACGGGGGGCCGTTCGGAGAGACCCAGTACTTC. Translation gives CASSLTNGDGGPFGETQYF.

The V call is TRBV21-1, the J call TRBJ2-5; the listed D gene, TRBD2, was not tested against the DNA. TRBV21-1 constitutes a pseudogene. There are 15 residues in the CDR3. The CDR3 reads CASSKVTRAQETQYF. CDR3 nucleotide sequence: TGTGCCAGCAGCAAAGTGACGCGGGCCCAAGAGACCCAGTACTTC.

The rearrangement uses TRBV29-1 and TRBJ2-2; perhaps TRBD2 as D (6 bases). Trimming stripped 7 bases from V and 5 bases from J, with 11 bases between. Germline V gene data show CDR1 as SQVTM and CDR2 as ANQGSEA. The CDR3 covers 12 residues. CDR3 region: CSARGATGELFF. The CDR3 coding sequence is TGCAGCGCCCGCGGGGCGACCGGGGAGCTGTTTTTT.

This chain connects TRBV5-1 to TRBJ1-5; D gene uncertain. With 9 bases removed from V and 5 bases from J, the gap between germline ends came to 15 bases. The CDR3 spans 13 residues. Germline V gene data show CDR1 as SGHRS and CDR2 as YFSETQ. The CDR3 DNA sequence: TGCGCCATCCTTGAGGAGGGCGATCAGCCCCAGCATTTT. The encoded protein is CAILEEGDQPQHF.

This clone has more than one count but fewer than ten. The chain has TRBV28 and TRBJ1-1; no firm D call. This CDR3 comprises 14 residues. Germline CDR1 and CDR2: MDHEN and SYDVKM. V was pared by 1 base and J by 0 bases, with 6 bases between. The chain's CDR3 is CASSLSGLNTEAFF. In DNA, the CDR3 is TGTGCCAGCAGTTTATCCGGGTTGAACACTGAAGCTTTCTTT.

V gene TRBV7-9 combines with J gene TRBJ2-3; 9 nucleotides agree with TRBD2. CDR1 and CDR2 (germline): SEHNR, FQNEAQ (reference sequence). The V segment lost 8 bases and the J segment 2 bases; nucleotides outside the gene matches: 20. The CDR3 contains 19 residues. Here the CDR3 DNA reads TGTGCCAGCGGGGTAGGGGGGCTAATAGCGGGGGAGTACACAGATACGCAGTATTTT. Amino acid sequence: CASGVGGLIAGEYTDTQYF.

The V and J genes are TRBV2 and TRBJ1-2; TRBD1 aligns across 8 bases. The CDR3 totals 16 residues. Germline V CDR1 and CDR2: SNHLY, FYNNEI. With 6 bases clipped from V and 8 bases from J, the junction kept 17 bases outside the gene matches. The CDR3 loop reads CASRADRVGGRAGYTF. For the CDR3, the DNA is TGTGCCAGCAGAGCGGACAGGGTAGGGGGCCGGGCGGGCTACACCTTC.

The chain carries TRBV27 and TRBJ2-1, with D unresolved. V dropped 4 bases and J dropped 6 bases, with 19 bases sitting between them. The CDR3 has 16 residues. The germline V gene encodes CDR1 MNHEY and CDR2 SMNVEV (reference sequence). CDR3 amino acids: CASSSHVSWPPNEQFF. CDR3 coding DNA: TGTGCCAGCAGTTCCCATGTTTCGTGGCCACCCAATGAGCAGTTCTTC.

A single count supports this clone. This chain links TRBV30 with TRBJ2-5, with D perhaps matching TRBD2 (6 bases). Trimming took 8 bases from V and 5 from J, leaving 18 bases between them. Germline lookup yields CDR1 GTSNPN and CDR2 SVGIG (reference sequence). The CDR3 totals 13 residues. DNA for the CDR3: TGTGCCCAATTATCGGGGGTGGGGGAGACCCAGTACTTC. This sequence encodes CAQLSGVGETQYF.

In DNA form, the CDR3 reads TGTGCCAGCAGCCAACGGCCATTTTCTACAGGGGGGTACACTGAAGCTTTCTTT. This codes for CASSQRPFSTGGYTEAFF. This chain connects TRBV14 to TRBJ1-1, with 8 bases matching TRBD1. Trimming cost V 2 bases and J 3 bases; bases outside gene matches: 14. CDR3 length equals 18 residues. Germline V lookup: CDR1 SGHDN, CDR2 FVKESK.

The V and J genes are TRBV6-5 and TRBJ1-1, with 8 bases matching TRBD1. Germline loops: CDR1 MNHEY, CDR2 SVGAGI. The CDR3 covers 14 residues. The trim removed 6 bases at V and 7 bases at J, leaving 10 bases unmatched. The CDR3 reads CASREIQGAGEAFF. The CDR3 bases are TGTGCCAGCAGAGAGATCCAGGGGGCGGGTGAAGCTTTCTTT.

On this clone itself: Other DNA sequences in the same sample also yield this CDR3. This chain connects TRBV30 to TRBJ2-7, with no clear D. Per the germline V gene, CDR1 is GTSNPN and CDR2 is SVGIG (reference sequence). The V end was cut by 0 bases, the J end by 2 bases, with 8 bases between. The CDR3 contains 13 residues. As DNA, the CDR3 is TGTGCCTGGAGTGTGTCAGGCCCCTACGAGCAGTACTTC. Translation gives CAWSVSGPYEQYF.

This clone occurred a few times. This chain connects TRBV19 to TRBJ1-4; TRBD1 aligns across 7 bases. After removal of 6 bases from V and 2 bases from J, the junction contained 9 bases not matched to a gene. There are 16 residues in the CDR3. Looked up from germline, CDR1 is LNHDA and CDR2 is SQIVND (reference sequence). The CDR3 spells CASRTGFGETNEKLFF. CDR3 nucleotide sequence: TGTGCCAGTAGGACAGGGTTCGGCGAGACTAATGAAAAACTGTTTTTT.

About this clone itself: Distinct nucleotide sequences in the sample also encode this CDR3. The chain combines TRBV20-1 with TRBJ2-1; D is ambiguous. Trimming shortened V by 6 bases and J by 7 bases, and 7 bases separated the two germline ends. The CDR3 contains 10 residues. CDR1 is DFQATT, CDR2 SNEGSKA, per germline (reference sequence). In DNA form, the CDR3 reads TGCAGTGCGCACAAAAATGAGCAGTTCTTC. The encoded protein is CSAHKNEQFF.

V and J are TRBV7-6 and TRBJ1-6; D perhaps matches TRBD1 (6 bases). Germline CDR1 SGHVS, CDR2 FNYEAQ. This CDR3 spans 16 amino acids. V lost 4 bases to trimming and J lost 9 bases, with 19 bases between them. The CDR3 protein is CASSSQAAGAGSPLHF. The DNA of the CDR3 is TGTGCCAGCAGCTCGCAGGCGGCAGGGGCAGGTTCACCCCTCCACTTT.

The chain has TRBV2 and TRBJ2-1; TRBD2 matches 12 bases. The V and J ends lost 1 base and 7 bases, in that order; junction bases with no gene match: 5. Germline CDR1 is SNHLY and CDR2 is FYNNEI. CDR3 size: 16 residues. The CDR3 bases are TGTGCCAGCAGTGAAGTCCCCGGACTAGCGGGAAATGAGCAGTTCTTC. Encoded protein: CASSEVPGLAGNEQFF.

J is TRBJ1-4 and V is TRBV30; D possibly corresponds to TRBD1 (6 bases). The germline V gene encodes CDR1 GTSNPN and CDR2 SVGIG (reference sequence). The ends were cut back, 3 bases at V and 8 bases at J, with 28 bases in the middle. The CDR3 is made up of 18 amino acids. The chain's CDR3 is CAWSASSRGTGLREKLFF. CDR3 DNA: TGTGCCTGGAGCGCATCTTCACGGGGTACAGGGCTGCGGGAAAAACTGTTTTTT.

The J gene is TRBJ1-6, the V gene TRBV7-9; no clear D. Germline assignment: CDR1 SEHNR and CDR2 FQNEAQ (reference sequence). V lost 5 bases to trimming and J lost 0 bases, with 17 bases between them. CDR3 length: 18 residues. The CDR3 reads CASSHVVASYSYNSPLHF. In DNA form, the CDR3 reads TGTGCCAGCAGCCATGTCGTGGCATCGTACTCCTATAATTCACCCCTCCACTTT.

J is TRBJ1-2 and V is TRBV5-6, with D perhaps TRBD1 (5 bases). The CDR3 has 16 residues. Per the germline V gene, CDR1 is SGHDT and CDR2 is YYEEEE. Trimming took 2 bases from V and 6 from J, leaving 20 bases between them. The CDR3 is CASSFDFSRVENGYTF. CDR3 nucleotide sequence: TGTGCCAGCAGCTTCGACTTTTCCAGGGTGGAGAATGGCTACACCTTC.

This clone has only one observation. This sequence joins TRBV5-1 and TRBJ2-7; 14 nucleotides match TRBD2. The CDR3 consists of 19 residues. Trimming took 3 bases from V and 0 from J; bases not matched to a gene: 11. CDR1 is SGHRS and CDR2 is YFSETQ in the germline V gene. CDR3 nucleotides: TGCGCCAGCAGCTGGAGGGGACTAGCGGGAGCCGTCAGCTCCTACGAGCAGTACTTC. Translating gives CASSWRGLAGAVSSYEQYF.

This clone has just a few counts. The rearrangement uses TRBV19 and TRBJ2-1; D ambiguous. Deletions cut 4 bases from V and 1 base from J, with 11 bases between. Per the germline V gene, CDR1 is LNHDA and CDR2 is SQIVND (reference sequence). The CDR3 has 15 amino acids. The CDR3 sequence: CASSNPSSSYNEQFF. In DNA form, the CDR3 reads TGTGCCAGTAGTAATCCGTCTAGTTCCTACAATGAGCAGTTCTTC.

The V call is TRBV9, the J call TRBJ1-2; a weak D match, TRBD1 (6 bases). This CDR3 has 17 amino acids. Between the trimmed V and J ends, which lost 0 bases and 4 bases, there was a span of 19 bases. Germline V CDR1 and CDR2: SGDLS, YYNGEE. The CDR3 DNA reads as TGTGCCAGCAGCGTAGCTCGCGGGGGGCGAATAGGCTATGGCTACACCTTC. As protein: CASSVARGGRIGYGYTF. The variable domain in full, completed from reference TRBV9 and TRBJ1-2, reads DSGVTQTPKHLITATGQRVTLRCSPRSGDLSVYWYQQSLDQGLQFLIQYYNGEERAKGNILERFSAQQFPDLHSELNLSSLELGDSALYFCASSVARGGRIGYGYTFGSGTRLTVV.

The CDR3 sequence is CAWKVGGVEQYF. For the CDR3, the DNA is TGTGCCTGGAAGGTCGGAGGGGTCGAGCAGTACTTC. The chain couples TRBV30 to TRBJ2-7; D is perhaps TRBD2 (6 bases). This CDR3 is built from 12 residues. The V end lost 4 bases, the J end lost 6 bases, and 13 bases lay between the germline ends. CDR1 and CDR2 (germline): GTSNPN, SVGIG (reference sequence).

The J gene is TRBJ1-2, the V gene TRBV6-5; no clear D gene. Per germline, CDR1 MNHEY and CDR2 SVGAGI. The length of the CDR3 is 14 residues. The V gene lost 6 bases and the J gene lost 2 bases, with 13 bases spanning the gap. This chain's CDR3 is CASRRNLENYGYTF. The CDR3 DNA sequence: TGTGCCAGCAGGCGTAACCTCGAAAACTATGGCTACACCTTC.

The rearrangement links TRBV5-5 to TRBJ1-2; a possible D gene is TRBD1 (6 bases). The CDR3 extends over 13 amino acids. Trimming took off 2 bases at V and 7 bases at J, with 12 bases between the two ends. The V gene's germline CDR1 is SGHKS and CDR2 YYEKEE (reference sequence). The CDR3 here is CASSLGGRGGYTF. Written as DNA, the CDR3 is TGTGCCAGCAGCTTAGGGGGTCGGGGTGGCTACACCTTC.